A selection of T cell receptor beta chains follows, all from one sample in a study of tumor-infiltrating lymphocytes in primary liver carcinoma. TCRdb itself ran the multiplex PCR reads through MiXCR, one entry per CDR3 protein. The sample has about 210,000 distinct CDR3 sequences; around four fifths are singletons. Input material: tumor tissue from primary liver carcinoma. The receptor source for this set is a man aged 40-49 years with primary liver carcinoma and hepatitis B virus infection. The CDR3 runs from the conserved cysteine through the conserved F or W. The D gene is left open where the match is weak. Rows give clone size only sometimes, using once, few, many, or a class for an expanded clone.

abundance: many
d_gene: -
j_gene: TRBJ2-5
v_gene: TRBV4-2
CDR3aa: CASSQEAGTGETQYF
CDR3nt: TGTGCCAGCAGCCAAGAGGCCGGGACGGGAGAGACCCAGTACTTC

abundance: -
d_gene: TRBD1
j_gene: TRBJ2-1
v_gene: TRBV20-1
CDR3aa: CSATRQGLEQFF
CDR3nt: TGCAGTGCTACTAGACAGGGGCTAGAGCAGTTCTTC

abundance: few
d_gene: -
j_gene: TRBJ2-1
v_gene: TRBV24-1
CDR3aa: CATSRFSAGEQFF
CDR3nt: TGTGCCACCAGTCGCTTTTCGGCGGGTGAGCAGTTCTTC

abundance: -
d_gene: TRBD2
j_gene: TRBJ2-4
v_gene: TRBV30
CDR3aa: CAWSNRGVSKNIQYF
CDR3nt: TGTGCCTGGAGTAACCGGGGGGTAAGCAAAAACATTCAGTATTTC

abundance: -
d_gene: TRBD2
j_gene: TRBJ2-1
v_gene: TRBV5-4
CDR3aa: CASILGPAGGNEQFF
CDR3nt: TGTGCCAGCATCTTGGGACCAGCGGGAGGGAATGAGCAGTTCTTC

abundance: once
d_gene: -
j_gene: TRBJ2-5
v_gene: TRBV20-1
CDR3aa: CSARKGWERQETQYF
CDR3nt: TGCAGTGCGAGAAAGGGGTGGGAACGCCAAGAGACCCAGTACTTC

abundance: many
d_gene: -
j_gene: TRBJ1-5
v_gene: TRBV6-1
CDR3aa: CASSAQGDQPQHF
CDR3nt: TGTGCCAGCAGTGCACAGGGTGATCAGCCCCAGCATTTT

abundance: many
d_gene: -
j_gene: TRBJ2-5
v_gene: TRBV5-4
CDR3aa: CASSLFSGVGETQYF
CDR3nt: TGTGCCAGCAGCTTGTTTTCAGGGGTGGGAGAGACCCAGTACTTC

abundance: once
d_gene: -
j_gene: TRBJ2-5
v_gene: TRBV10-3
CDR3aa: CAISEGRAGETQDF
CDR3nt: TGTGCCATCAGTGAAGGGCGGGCAGGGGAGACCCAGGACTTC

abundance: -
d_gene: -
j_gene: TRBJ1-5
v_gene: TRBV11-2
CDR3aa: CASSLKGGLTNLPQHF
CDR3nt: TGTGCGAGCAGCCTAAAAGGGGGACTGACGAATCTGCCCCAGCATTTC

abundance: -
d_gene: -
j_gene: TRBJ2-7
v_gene: TRBV6-1
CDR3aa: CASTPVTGALTEQCF
CDR3nt: TGTGCCAGCACTCCGGTGACGGGGGCCCTGACCGAGCAGTGCTTC

abundance: -
d_gene: -
j_gene: TRBJ2-7
v_gene: TRBV4-1
CDR3aa: CASIQVSSGAYEQYF
CDR3nt: TGCGCCAGCATCCAAGTCTCAAGCGGCGCCTATGAGCAGTACTTC

abundance: -
d_gene: -
j_gene: TRBJ2-7
v_gene: TRBV28
CDR3aa: CASIDIGNSYEQYF
CDR3nt: TGTGCCAGCATTGATATCGGAAACTCCTACGAGCAGTACTTC

abundance: -
d_gene: -
j_gene: TRBJ2-7
v_gene: TRBV29-1
CDR3aa: CSAWTCPSYEQYF
CDR3nt: TGCAGCGCCTGGACATGTCCTTCCTATGAGCAGTACTTC

abundance: many
d_gene: -
j_gene: TRBJ2-1
v_gene: TRBV6-6
CDR3aa: CASSYPGDGYNEQFF
CDR3nt: TGTGCCAGCAGTTACCCGGGAGACGGGTACAATGAGCAGTTCTTC

abundance: -
d_gene: -
j_gene: TRBJ2-7
v_gene: TRBV29-1
CDR3aa: CIVEDPGGSPYEQYF
CDR3nt: TGCATCGTTGAAGATCCAGGAGGGAGCCCCTACGAGCAATACTTC

abundance: -
d_gene: -
j_gene: TRBJ2-2
v_gene: TRBV29-1
CDR3aa: CSVATRAANTGELFF
CDR3nt: TGCAGCGTTGCGACTAGAGCGGCCAACACCGGGGAGCTGTTTTTT

abundance: -
d_gene: -
j_gene: TRBJ2-6
v_gene: TRBV4-3
CDR3aa: CATSQGGGANVQTF
CDR3nt: TGCGCCACCAGCCAAGGTGGGGGAGCCAACGTCCAGACTTTC

abundance: few
d_gene: TRBD1
j_gene: TRBJ2-5
v_gene: TRBV11-3
CDR3aa: CTSNLGTGERETQYF
CDR3nt: TGTACCAGCAACCTCGGGACAGGGGAAAGAGAGACCCAGTACTTC

abundance: -
d_gene: -
j_gene: TRBJ2-1
v_gene: TRBV4-3
CDR3aa: CASSQDPNGANEQFF
CDR3nt: TGCGCCAGCAGCCAAGACCCTAATGGAGCCAATGAGCAGTTCTTC

abundance: -
d_gene: -
j_gene: TRBJ2-3
v_gene: TRBV5-1
CDR3aa: CASNPLRSSDRTDTRYF
CDR3nt: TGCGCCAGCAACCCTCTGAGGAGTAGCGACCGCACAGATACGCGGTATTTT

abundance: -
d_gene: -
j_gene: TRBJ1-1
v_gene: TRBV6-2/TRBV6-3
CDR3aa: CARSYRETEAFF
CDR3nt: TGTGCCAGGAGTTACAGAGAAACTGAAGCTTTCTTT

abundance: many
d_gene: TRBD2
j_gene: TRBJ2-7
v_gene: TRBV4-1
CDR3aa: CASSQERTSGSIYEQYF
CDR3nt: TGCGCCAGCAGCCAAGAAAGGACTAGCGGGAGTATCTACGAGCAGTACTTC